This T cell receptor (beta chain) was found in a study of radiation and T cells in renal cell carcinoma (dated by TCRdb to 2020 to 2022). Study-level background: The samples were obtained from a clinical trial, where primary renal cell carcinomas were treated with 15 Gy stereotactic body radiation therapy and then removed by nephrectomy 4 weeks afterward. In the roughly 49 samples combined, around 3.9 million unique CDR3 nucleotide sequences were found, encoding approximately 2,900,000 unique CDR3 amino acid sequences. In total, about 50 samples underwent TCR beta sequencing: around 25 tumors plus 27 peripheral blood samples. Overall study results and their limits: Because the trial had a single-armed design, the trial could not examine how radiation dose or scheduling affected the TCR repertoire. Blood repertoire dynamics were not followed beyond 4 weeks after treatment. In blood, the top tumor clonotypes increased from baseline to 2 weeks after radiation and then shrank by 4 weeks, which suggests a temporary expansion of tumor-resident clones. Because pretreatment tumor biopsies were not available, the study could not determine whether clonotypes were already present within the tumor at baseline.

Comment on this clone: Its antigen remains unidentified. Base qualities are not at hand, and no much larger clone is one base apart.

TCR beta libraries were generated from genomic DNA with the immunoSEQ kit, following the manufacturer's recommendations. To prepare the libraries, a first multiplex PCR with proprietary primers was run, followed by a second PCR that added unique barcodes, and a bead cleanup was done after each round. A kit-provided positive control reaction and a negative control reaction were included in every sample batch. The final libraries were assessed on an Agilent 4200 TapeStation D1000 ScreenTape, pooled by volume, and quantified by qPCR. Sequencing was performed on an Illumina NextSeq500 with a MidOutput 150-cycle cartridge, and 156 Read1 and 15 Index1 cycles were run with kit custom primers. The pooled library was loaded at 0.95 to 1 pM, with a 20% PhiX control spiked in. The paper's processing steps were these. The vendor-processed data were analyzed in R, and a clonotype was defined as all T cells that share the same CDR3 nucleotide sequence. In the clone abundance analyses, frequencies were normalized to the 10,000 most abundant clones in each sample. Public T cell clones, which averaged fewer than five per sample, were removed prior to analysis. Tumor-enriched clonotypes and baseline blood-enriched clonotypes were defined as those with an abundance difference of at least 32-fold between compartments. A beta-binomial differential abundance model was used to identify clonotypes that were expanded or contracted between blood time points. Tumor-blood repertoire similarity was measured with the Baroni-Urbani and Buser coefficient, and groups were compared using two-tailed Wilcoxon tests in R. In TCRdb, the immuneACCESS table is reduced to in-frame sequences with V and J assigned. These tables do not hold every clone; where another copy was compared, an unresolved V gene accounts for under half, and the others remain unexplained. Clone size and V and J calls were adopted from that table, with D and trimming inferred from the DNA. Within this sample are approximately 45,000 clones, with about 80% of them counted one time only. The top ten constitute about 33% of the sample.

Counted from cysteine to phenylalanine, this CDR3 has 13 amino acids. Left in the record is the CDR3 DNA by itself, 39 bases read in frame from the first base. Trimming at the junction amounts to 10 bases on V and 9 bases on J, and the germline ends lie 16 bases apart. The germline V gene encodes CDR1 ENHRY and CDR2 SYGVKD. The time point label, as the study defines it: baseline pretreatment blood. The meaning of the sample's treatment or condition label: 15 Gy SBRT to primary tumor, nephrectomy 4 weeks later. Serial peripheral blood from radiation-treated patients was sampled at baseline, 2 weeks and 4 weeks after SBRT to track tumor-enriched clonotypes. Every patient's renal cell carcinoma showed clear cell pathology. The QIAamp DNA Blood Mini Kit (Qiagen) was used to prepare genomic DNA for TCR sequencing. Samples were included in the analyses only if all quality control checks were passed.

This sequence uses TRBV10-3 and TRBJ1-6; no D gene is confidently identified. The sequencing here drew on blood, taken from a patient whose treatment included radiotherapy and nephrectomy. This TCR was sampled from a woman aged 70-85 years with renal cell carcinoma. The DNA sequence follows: TGTGCCACGAGCGGGGATAATAGTTCACCCCTCCACTTT. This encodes CATSGDNSSPLHF.